Listed below are T cell receptor beta chains from one sample, sequenced in a study of cytomegalovirus exposure and HLA in healthy donors. Profiled with immunoSEQ multiplex PCR; TCRdb holds only in-frame clones, not every one. Its table records about 34,000 clones. Sequencing was done on a sample of PBMCs. The receptors derive from a woman aged 40 to 50 in good health and CMV-seropositive. Both conserved end residues are trimmed from each CDR3.

CDR3 protein: ASSQQGDGNTIY
V gene: TRBV19

CDR3 protein: ASSHGEDTGELF
V gene: TRBV4-3

CDR3 protein: ASSPRGRETRY
V gene: TRBV28

CDR3 protein: ASSPGTGRSGTQY
V gene: TRBV7-9

CDR3 protein: AWSVGGAGYNEQF
V gene: TRBV30

CDR3 protein: ASSSNSGSPTDTQY
V gene: TRBV6-4

CDR3 protein: ASSPRTVMNTEAF
V gene: TRBV6-1

CDR3 protein: ASSLGHNRAREQY
V gene: TRBV7-9

CDR3 protein: ASSLAGAGASYGYS
V gene: TRBV7-2

CDR3 protein: ASSPGQGNTEAF
V gene: TRBV18

CDR3 protein: ASSAGVNTEAF
V gene: TRBV5-6

CDR3 protein: ASSPGGFREKLF
V gene: TRBV6-1

CDR3 protein: ASSLRARPPTRQF
V gene: TRBV13

CDR3 protein: ASRFELNTEAF
V gene: TRBV5-4

CDR3 protein: ASSHGGELF
V gene: TRBV23-1

CDR3 protein: ASSPTTGFGGYT
V gene: TRBV6-5

CDR3 protein: ASTLTGITTYEQY
V gene: TRBV7-2

CDR3 protein: ASSQSNTLADTQY
V gene: TRBV7-9

CDR3 protein: ASSSTGTEAF
V gene: TRBV27

CDR3 protein: ASSVAGSYEQY
V gene: TRBV25-1

CDR3 protein: ASSSPNGGGTGELF
V gene: TRBV7-2

CDR3 protein: ASSFRTSGSAGELF
V gene: TRBV11-2

CDR3 protein: SVVFDRGYEQY
V gene: TRBV29-1

CDR3 protein: ASSLRPGGATEAF
V gene: TRBV11-2

CDR3 protein: ASSQGLGTSGHNEQF
V gene: TRBV4-3

CDR3 protein: ASTSDRASYNEQF
V gene: TRBV7-2

CDR3 protein: ASSPRRGETQY
V gene: TRBV7-6

CDR3 protein: ASSQPLGLVRVEQF
V gene: TRBV14

CDR3 protein: ASNRGREQY
V gene: TRBV6-1

CDR3 protein: ASSLGRVGMETQY
V gene: TRBV5-1

CDR3 protein: SVGTSRNTIY
V gene: TRBV29-1

CDR3 protein: ASSLAGGSHTDTQY
V gene: TRBV7-6

CDR3 protein: ASSRSASPWRTEAF
V gene: TRBV28

CDR3 protein: ASSLAGVGSGANVLT
V gene: TRBV5-1

CDR3 protein: ASSLWQGYEQY
V gene: TRBV28

CDR3 protein: ASSQGSLNTEAF
V gene: TRBV4-2

CDR3 protein: AWSTGTRNQPQH
V gene: TRBV30

CDR3 protein: ASSTPAAGLYEQY
V gene: TRBV6-5

CDR3 protein: ASSPLGTVGEQY
V gene: TRBV7-2

CDR3 protein: ASSQLLAGQETQY
V gene: TRBV14

CDR3 protein: ASSKTFGGTEAF
V gene: TRBV2

CDR3 protein: ASSEPGLPSDTQY
V gene: TRBV2

CDR3 protein: ASRKTVDNSPLH
V gene: TRBV7-9